Below, one T cell receptor (beta chain) is given with its context. Its antigen is unidentified. Profiling relied on immunoSEQ multiplex PCR, and the TCRdb table lists in-frame clones only, not all of them. The table shows roughly 120,000 clones, with approximately 91% occurring only once. The sample is drawn from a study of cytomegalovirus exposure and HLA in healthy donors. Regarding the study as a whole: Some TCR beta chains (164 of them) were listed as cytomegalovirus-associated. In the 130 or so validation repertoires, a later analysis found that first-cohort TCR clusters tended to co-occur. The CMV antigen specificity of a few CMV-associated chains was confirmed through in vitro analysis. Generally TCR sequences proved uncommon, though certain public TCRs appeared in numerous donors.

The source of this sequence is a woman under 30 in good health and CMV-seronegative. Sequencing used PBMCs.

The CDR3 loop reads CASSLRNEQFF. In DNA form, the CDR3 reads TGTGCCAGCAGCCTCCGGAATGAGCAGTTCTTC. The V and J genes are TRBV6-5 and TRBJ2-1; no clear D gene. The CDR3 has 11 amino acids. Trimming removed 6 bases at V and 7 bases at J, with 7 bases between. Per the germline V gene, CDR1 is MNHEY and CDR2 is SVGAGI.